The sequence of this T cell receptor beta chain was determined in a study of long-term antiretroviral therapy in people with HIV. Whole-study context: The earliest samples came about a decade before the 2015 immediate-ART recommendation.

The CDR3 runs to 13 residues. V lost 4 bases, J lost 7 bases, and 15 bases lay in between. Germline V gives CDR1 SGHDT, CDR2 YYEEEE. Study observations and caveats: Against controls, HIV repertoires showed narrower ranges of CDR3 length. Information pertaining to ART adherence, viral resistance or therapeutic modifications was not obtained.

Assay version v3.0 of immunoSEQ was used, and it was run at survey level. Assay: immunoSEQ multiplex PCR; the TCRdb copy retains only in-frame clones and omits some. Seen here are around 30,000 clones, almost 85% observed once, and the top ten hold roughly 4.4%. In the case of this clone: The target antigen is unknown.

Sequenced here: unsorted PBMCs, sampled about 3.3 years after starting antiretroviral therapy. This chain connects TRBV5-6 to TRBJ2-7; possibly TRBD2 for D (6 bases). The clonotype comes from a man aged 18 to 30 with HIV. As DNA, the CDR3 is TGTGCCAGCAGCACCGGGGGTAGTAGGGAGCAGTACTTC. It encodes CASSTGGSREQYF.